Below are 22 T cell receptor beta chains sequenced from a single sample in a study of blood T cell repertoires in COVID-19. Produced via immunoSEQ multiplex PCR; TCRdb's table is partial and in-frame only. The data hold about 240,000 clones, with roughly 91% observed a single time. Material: PBMCs or T cells enriched from blood (not recorded which). These receptors came from a woman between 25 and 40 years old who had recovered from COVID-19.

The rearrangement links TRBV7-2 to TRBJ2-3; 7 bases align to TRBD2. Trimming took 4 bases from V and 2 from J; bases not matched to a gene: 6. The germline gives CDR1 SGHTA, CDR2 FQGNSA. The CDR3 has 15 residues. For the CDR3, the DNA is TGTGCCAGCAGCTGGGGGGGGGAGTTCACAGATACGCAGTATTTT. Translation gives CASSWGGEFTDTQYF.

The V call is TRBV11-3, the J call TRBJ1-6; D call uncertain. V was trimmed by 5 bases and J by 10 bases, leaving 15 bases between them. The CDR3 consists of 14 residues. Germline CDR1 and CDR2: SGHNT and YENEEA. In nucleotides, the CDR3 is TGTGCCAGCAGCCAAGGAGGTGCGGGGTCACCCCTCCACTTT. Translated: CASSQGGAGSPLHF. The complete variable domain, with remaining parts taken from reference TRBV11-3 and TRBJ1-6, reads EAGVVQSPRYKIIEKKQPVAFWCNPISGHNTLYWYLQNLGQGPELLIRYENEEAVDDSQLPKDRFSAERLKGVDSTLKIQPAELGDSAVYLCASSQGGAGSPLHFGNGTRLTVT.

The V gene is TRBV15, the J gene TRBJ2-1; D perhaps matches TRBD2 (6 bases). The CDR3 runs 16 residues. V was shortened by 2 bases and J by 0 bases, with 11 bases between the two germline ends. The germline gives CDR1 LNHNV, CDR2 YYDKDF (reference sequence). The CDR3 sequence: CATSRRGLASYNEQFF. The CDR3 coding sequence is TGTGCCACCAGCAGACGGGGACTCGCCTCCTACAATGAGCAGTTCTTC.

This chain links TRBV9 with TRBJ2-7; a possible D gene is TRBD2 (5 bases). V gave up 0 bases and J gave up 0 bases, with 10 bases separating them. This CDR3 contains 15 residues. Germline values: CDR1 SGDLS, CDR2 YYNGEE. The CDR3: CASSVEDLGSYEQYF. The DNA for the CDR3 is TGTGCCAGCAGCGTAGAGGACTTAGGCTCCTACGAGCAGTACTTC.

The rearrangement uses TRBV11-3 and TRBJ2-3; TRBD2 matches 11 bases. CDR1 is SGHNT, CDR2 YENEEA, per germline. This CDR3 spans 14 amino acids. Trimming at V came to 3 bases and at J to 9 bases, leaving 5 bases not matched to a gene. The CDR3 nucleotides read TGTGCCAGCAGCTTTAATAGCGGGAGGGCGACGCAGTATTTT. This codes for CASSFNSGRATQYF.

The chain joins TRBV5-5 to TRBJ2-2; D possibly corresponds to TRBD1 (6 bases). This CDR3 comprises 17 residues. Germline values: CDR1 SGHKS, CDR2 YYEKEE (reference sequence). The germline V and J ends were trimmed by 0 bases and 6 bases, with 18 bases remaining between them. The CDR3 DNA reads TGTGCCAGCAGCTTGGAGCCCGAGCAGGGGCGGGCCGGGGAGCTGTTTTTT. Translation: CASSLEPEQGRAGELFF.

The J gene is TRBJ1-5, the V gene TRBV28; D unclear. Trimming removed 11 bases at V and 2 bases at J, with 10 bases between. The CDR3 consists of 12 residues. Germline CDR1 reads MDHEN; CDR2 reads SYDVKM. The CDR3 reads CAYGLGNQPQHF. CDR3 nucleotide sequence: TGTGCCTATGGACTCGGCAATCAGCCCCAGCATTTT.

J is TRBJ1-6 and V is TRBV4-3; D remains unclear. Between the trimmed V and J ends, which lost 0 bases and 0 bases, there was a span of 9 bases. The CDR3 spans 17 residues. In germline, CDR1 is LGHNA, CDR2 YSLEER. The CDR3 coding sequence is TGCGCCAGCAGCCAAGATCTAAGGAGCTCCTATAATTCACCCCTCCACTTT. This gives the protein CASSQDLRSSYNSPLHF.

The V call is TRBV6-5, the J call TRBJ1-4; weak D call: TRBD1 (5 bases). V gave up 10 bases and J gave up 7 bases, with 10 bases separating them. Germline loops: CDR1 MNHEY, CDR2 SVGAGI. The CDR3 is 11 amino acids. CDR3 sequence: CATRQLEKLFF. The CDR3 coding sequence is TGTGCCACCCGACAGCTTGAAAAACTGTTTTTT.

The chain uses TRBV10-1 and TRBJ2-7, with 7 nucleotides matching TRBD2. Germline trimming cut 5 bases from V and 9 bases from J; bases unmatched to any gene: 13. The CDR3 is 14 amino acids. Germline values: CDR1 WNHNN, CDR2 SYGVQD (reference sequence). This CDR3 reads CASSLRTRSSVQYF. The CDR3 nucleotides are TGCGCCAGCAGTCTAAGGACTAGATCCAGCGTGCAGTACTTC.

V usage is TRBV18 and J usage is TRBJ1-1, with TRBD1 as a possible D gene (6 bases). The germline CDR1 and CDR2 sequences are KGHSH and LQKENI. This CDR3 has 13 amino acids. The ends were cut back, 5 bases at V and 3 bases at J, with 10 bases in the middle. CDR3: CASSAGVDTEAFF. CDR3 bases: TGTGCCAGCTCAGCAGGGGTAGACACTGAAGCTTTCTTT.

The gene calls are TRBV6-5 and TRBJ2-2; 9 bases map to TRBD2. After removal of 4 bases from V and 3 bases from J, the junction contained 3 bases not matched to a gene. The CDR3 runs to 15 residues. Germline V gene sequence: CDR1 MNHEY, CDR2 SVGAGI. Here the CDR3 reads CASSWTSVHTGELFF. The CDR3 DNA sequence: TGTGCCAGCAGTTGGACTAGCGTACACACCGGGGAGCTGTTTTTT.

The chain recombines TRBV30 with TRBJ1-2, with TRBD1 matching 10 bases. Germline loops: CDR1 GTSNPN, CDR2 SVGIG (reference sequence). Losses at the gene ends were 4 bases for V and 4 bases for J; bases not matched to a gene: 9. The CDR3 length is 15 residues. The CDR3 reads CAWTRGQGVGYGYTF. CDR3 bases: TGTGCCTGGACCCGAGGACAGGGGGTTGGCTATGGCTACACCTTC.

V is TRBV6-5 and J is TRBJ2-1; TRBD1 is a possible D gene (6 bases). Germline V gene sequence: CDR1 MNHEY, CDR2 SVGAGI. This CDR3 region has 15 residues. Trimming shortened V by 6 bases and J by 0 bases, and 12 bases separated the two germline ends. CDR3: CASRDTTGSYNEQFF. In DNA, the CDR3 is TGTGCCAGCAGAGACACGACAGGCTCCTACAATGAGCAGTTCTTC.

The CDR3 DNA sequence: TGTGCCAGCAGCCAAGAACTCGGAGGACGTACCGGCTACACCTTC. Encoded protein: CASSQELGGRTGYTF. This chain links TRBV3-1 (or the pseudogene TRBV3-2) with TRBJ1-2; D gene unclear. The CDR3 sequence is 15 residues long. Germline V gene lookup returns CDR1 LGHDT and CDR2 YNNKEL (reference sequence). V lost 0 bases and J 8 bases, leaving 16 bases between the germline ends.

This sequence joins TRBV7-9 and TRBJ2-7, with 11 bases aligning to TRBD2. This CDR3 is built from 16 residues. V trimming: 7 bases; J trimming: 6 bases; junction bases outside the gene matches: 14. CDR1 and CDR2 (germline): SEHNR, FQNEAQ (reference sequence). Here the CDR3 reads CASTSSSPSGRSEQYF. In DNA form, the CDR3 reads TGTGCCAGCACCTCTTCGAGTCCTAGCGGGAGGTCCGAGCAGTACTTC.

This clone was seen only once. The CDR3 nucleotides are TGTGCCAGCTCACTAGGACAGGGAGAGGGGGGAAGCTCCTACGAGCAGTACTTC. This gives the protein CASSLGQGEGGSSYEQYF. This chain links TRBV18 with TRBJ2-7, with 8 bases aligning to TRBD1. Germline assignment: CDR1 KGHSH and CDR2 LQKENI. Germline trimming cut 4 bases from V and 0 bases from J; bases unmatched to any gene: 14. The CDR3 loop spans 18 amino acids. Drawing the rest from reference TRBV18 and TRBJ2-7, the complete variable domain is NAGVMQNPRHLVRRRGQEARLRCSPMKGHSHVYWYRQLPEEGLKFMVYLQKENIIDESGMPKERFSAEFPKEGPSILRIQQVVRGDSAAYFCASSLGQGEGGSSYEQYFGPGTRLTVT.

This clone was found once. The chain has TRBV27 and TRBJ1-3; TRBD1 is a possible D gene (6 bases). Between the trimmed V and J ends, which lost 6 bases and 0 bases, there was a span of 15 bases. Germline values: CDR1 MNHEY, CDR2 SMNVEV (reference sequence). The CDR3 covers 16 residues. CDR3 protein: CASSQTGPPSGNTIYF. Here the CDR3 DNA reads TGTGCCAGCAGCCAGACAGGACCTCCCTCTGGAAACACCATATATTTT.

The chain is built from TRBV6-6 and TRBJ1-5, with D tentatively TRBD1 (5 bases). The CDR3 is made up of 12 amino acids. Trimming left V 7 bases short and J 4 bases short, with 8 bases between. Germline CDR1 reads MNHNY; CDR2 reads SVGAGI (reference sequence). The CDR3 DNA follows: TGTGCCAGCACCACAGGAAATCAGCCCCAGCATTTT. This translates into CASTTGNQPQHF.

The chain's CDR3 is CASSQGRVNQPQHF. DNA for the CDR3: TGCGCCAGCAGCCAAGGGAGAGTGAATCAGCCCCAGCATTTT. The chain uses TRBV4-1 and TRBJ1-5, with D hard to call. Germline lookup yields CDR1 MGHRA and CDR2 YSYEKL. The germline V and J ends were trimmed by 1 base and 4 bases, with 8 bases remaining between them. CDR3 length: 14 amino acids.

The chain carries TRBV29-1 and TRBJ2-2, with 7 bases lining up with TRBD1. Germline lookup yields CDR1 SQVTM and CDR2 ANQGSEA. The CDR3 spans 12 residues. Trimming removed 3 bases from V and 8 bases from J; junction bases left unmatched: 3. The CDR3 bases are TGCAGCGTTGACAAGGGGGCGGGGGAGCTGTTTTTT. This translates into CSVDKGAGELFF.

This chain connects TRBV9 to TRBJ1-3; no firm D call. The germline V gene has CDR1 SGDLS and CDR2 YYNGEE. The CDR3 totals 17 residues. Between the trimmed V and J ends, which lost 0 bases and 0 bases, there was a span of 13 bases. CDR3 sequence: CASSVEPLQSSGNTIYF. The CDR3 DNA is TGTGCCAGCAGCGTAGAGCCCCTACAGTCCTCTGGAAACACCATATATTTT.